This T cell receptor beta chain emerged from a study of blood T cell repertoires in COVID-19. About the research overall: Acute and convalescent COVID-19 specimens originated in the United States, Italy and Spain. The cDNA or gDNA used as material had been derived from T cells, B-cell-depleted T cells, or PBMCs.

The CDR3 loop spans 17 amino acids. V shed 1 base, J shed 5 bases, and the junction held 10 bases outside the gene matches. Germline CDR1 reads MNHEY; CDR2 reads SVGEGT. Original methodology: Scientists estimated how many nucleated cells there were by amplifying reference gene primers. This table comes from immunoSEQ multiplex PCR, and its TCRdb copy is limited to in-frame clones, with some not included. V, J and clone size derive from that table, while D and trimming were established from the DNA sequence. The data hold roughly 250,000 clones, with approximately 90% observed a single time. The origin of this receptor is a man in his sixties who had recovered from COVID-19. The chain uses TRBV6-2 or TRBV6-3 and TRBJ2-5, with 10 bases identical to TRBD2. Material for sequencing was peripheral blood. The CDR3 nucleotides read TGTGCCAGCAGTTACTTAGGACTAGCGGTCTCCGGGGAGACCCAGTACTTC. Protein product: CASSYLGLAVSGETQYF.